This T cell receptor (beta chain) comes out of a study of PD-L1 blockade in urothelial cancer. Germline V gene lookup returns CDR1 ENHRY and CDR2 SYGVKD. This CDR3 has 15 residues. After removal of 5 bases from V and 4 bases from J, the junction contained 7 bases not matched to a gene. The investigators introduced synthetic TCR analog templates into each PCR as spikes. TCRdb keeps only in-frame clones here, not all; method: immunoSEQ multiplex PCR. The table lists 45,000 to 60,000 clones, 84% of them singletons. Material: PBMCs, obtained around atezolizumab (anti-PD-L1) treatment. The clonotype comes from a middle-aged man with urothelial cancer. V and J are TRBV10-3 and TRBJ2-2; 7 nucleotides agree with TRBD1. The DNA of the CDR3 is TGTGCCATCAGTACTAACAGGGGCAGCACCGGGGAGCTGTTTTTT. Translating gives CAISTNRGSTGELFF.